This TCR beta chain was sequenced during a study of blood T cell repertoires in COVID-19. Study-level background: The United States, Italy and Spain provided the acute and convalescent COVID-19 samples. The cDNA or gDNA used as material had been derived from T cells, B-cell-depleted T cells, or PBMCs.

The CDR3 runs 15 residues. Germline V gene sequence: CDR1 MRHNA, CDR2 SNTAGT. J was trimmed by 5 bases and V by 4 bases; bases with no gene match: 5. Original processing methods: Reference gene primers were amplified, and this amplification served to estimate nucleated cell counts. Clones were sequenced by immunoSEQ multiplex PCR, and TCRdb holds only the in-frame ones, with some missing. V, J and clone size were drawn from that table, and D and trimming were deduced from the DNA. Here the sample spans 200,000 to 250,000 clones, around 82% being singletons. Sequenced sample: peripheral blood. The clonotype was recovered from a woman older than 75 with acute or convalescent COVID-19. The rearrangement links TRBV6-4 to TRBJ2-3; 11 nucleotides match TRBD2. CDR3 loop: CASSALAGGIDTQYF. The DNA for the CDR3 is TGTGCCAGCAGTGCCCTAGCGGGGGGAATAGATACGCAGTATTTT.